The 9 T cell receptor beta chains in this list originate from one sample, sequenced in a study of cytomegalovirus exposure and HLA in healthy donors. Produced via immunoSEQ multiplex PCR; TCRdb's table is partial and in-frame only. The data show a few hundred thousand clones, just over 85% seen once. The material sequenced was PBMCs. These receptors all stem from a woman aged 18-29 years in good health and CMV-seronegative.

This clone showed up just a few times. The rearrangement links TRBV27 to TRBJ1-2; 8 bases align to TRBD1. In germline, CDR1 is MNHEY, CDR2 SMNVEV (reference sequence). This CDR3 contains 16 residues. Germline trimming cut 7 bases from V and 3 bases from J; bases unmatched to any gene: 13. CDR3: CASNHAIGQGYYGYTF. The CDR3, as DNA: TGTGCCAGCAACCATGCTATCGGACAGGGATACTATGGCTACACCTTC.

This chain links TRBV7-2 with TRBJ2-7; D unclear. CDR1 and CDR2 from the germline V gene are SGHTA and FQGNSA. V lost 5 bases and J lost 8, with 13 bases in between. The CDR3 runs to 12 residues. The CDR3 is CASSPRRPQQYF. CDR3 sequence (DNA): TGTGCCAGCAGCCCCCGCAGGCCCCAGCAGTACTTC.

The chain combines TRBV18 with TRBJ2-1; the match to TRBD2 covers 8 bases. This CDR3 comprises 19 residues. V lost 0 bases to trimming and J lost 0 bases; unmatched junction nucleotides: 10. CDR1 KGHSH and CDR2 LQKENI come from the germline V gene. The DNA of the CDR3 is TGTGCCAGCTCACCACCTATTGCGGGGGGCCTGAGCTCCTACAATGAGCAGTTCTTC. Translating gives CASSPPIAGGLSSYNEQFF.

The V and J genes are TRBV13 and TRBJ2-1; TRBD1 is a possible D gene (5 bases). CDR3 size: 18 residues. Between the trimmed V and J ends, which lost 4 bases and 0 bases, there was a span of 19 bases. CDR1 and CDR2 from the germline V gene are PRHDT and FYEKMQ (reference sequence). CDR3 protein: CASSYSVMGLSSYNEQFF. CDR3 nucleotide sequence: TGTGCCAGCAGCTATTCTGTGATGGGGCTGAGCTCCTACAATGAGCAGTTCTTC.

J is TRBJ2-1 and V is TRBV11-3; 11 bases align to TRBD2. Germline loops: CDR1 SGHNT, CDR2 YENEEA. This CDR3 has 16 amino acids. The V segment lost 4 bases and the J segment 3 bases; nucleotides outside the gene matches: 5. The CDR3: CASSSGTSGRYNEQFF. In DNA, the CDR3 is TGTGCCAGCAGCTCGGGGACTAGCGGACGCTACAATGAGCAGTTCTTC.

The chain recombines TRBV5-1 with TRBJ1-5; weak D call: TRBD1 (6 bases). CDR1 SGHRS and CDR2 YFSETQ come from the germline V gene. V was shortened by 4 bases and J by 0 bases, with 8 bases between the two germline ends. This CDR3 has 14 residues. The chain's CDR3 is CASSGGDSNQPQHF. The CDR3 DNA sequence: TGCGCCAGCAGCGGGGGCGATAGCAATCAGCCCCAGCATTTT.

This chain connects TRBV25-1 to TRBJ1-4, with 8 nucleotides matching TRBD1. Germline V gene data show CDR1 as MGHDK and CDR2 as SYGVNS. The length of the CDR3 is 18 residues. V gave up 0 bases and J gave up 8 bases; unmatched junction bases: 14. CDR3 amino acids: CASSEYNQGTGGEEKLFF. The CDR3 DNA is TGTGCCAGCAGTGAATATAACCAGGGAACAGGGGGAGAAGAAAAACTGTTTTTT.

This clone came up a few times. The chain combines TRBV5-8 with TRBJ1-4, with D uncertain. The germline V gene encodes CDR1 SGHTS and CDR2 YDEGEE. CDR3 length: 12 amino acids. V lost 2 bases, J lost 6 bases, and 5 bases lay in between. For the CDR3, the DNA is TGTGCCAGCAGCTTCGGGGATGAAAAACTGTTTTTT. Protein product: CASSFGDEKLFF.

The rearrangement links TRBV28 to TRBJ2-7; 10 nucleotides line up with TRBD1. Germline lookup yields CDR1 MDHEN and CDR2 SYDVKM. The ends lost 2 bases at V and 5 bases at J; junction bases unmatched: 3. This CDR3 comprises 14 residues. CDR3 in amino acids: CASSLGGTGDEQYF. The CDR3, as DNA: TGTGCCAGCAGTTTAGGGGGGACAGGGGACGAGCAGTACTTC.